This TCR beta chain was recovered during a study of cytomegalovirus exposure and HLA in healthy donors. PCR involved 60 Vbeta and 13 Jbeta primers. Profiled with immunoSEQ multiplex PCR; TCRdb holds only in-frame clones, not every one. Altogether around 150,000 clones are present, about 64% being singletons, with the ten largest covering roughly 3.1%. Germline loops: CDR1 LNHDA, CDR2 SQIVND (reference sequence). J lost 6 bases, V lost 4 bases, and 11 bases had no gene match. The CDR3 has 15 residues. The TCR comes from a young woman in good health and CMV-seropositive. Material for sequencing was PBMCs. This sequence joins TRBV19 and TRBJ1-2; 7 nucleotides align to TRBD1. The CDR3 nucleotides are TGTGCCAGTAGTACCAAACCTTATACAGGGGATGGCTACACCTTC. Amino acids: CASSTKPYTGDGYTF. Combining the CDR3 with reference TRBV19 and TRBJ1-2 gives the whole variable domain DGGITQSPKYLFRKEGQNVTLSCEQNLNHDAMYWYRQDPGQGLRLIYYSQIVNDFQKGDIAEGYSVSREKKESFPLTVTSAQKNPTAFYLCASSTKPYTGDGYTFGSGTRLTVV.